This T cell receptor (beta chain) originates from a study of cytomegalovirus exposure and HLA in healthy donors. Points from the study as a whole: Presence/absence analyses assumed roughly uniform sequencing depth across donors. It was confirmed in vitro that a few of the CMV-associated chains were specific for CMV antigens. The study designated roughly 160 TCR beta chains cytomegalovirus-associated. Among the most significant clusters, several appeared linked to common viral pathogens in a later analysis.

The V gene's germline CDR1 is LGHNA and CDR2 YSLEER. J lost 7 bases, V lost 0 bases, and 10 bases had no gene match. The length of the CDR3 is 17 residues. 60 Vbeta and 13 Jbeta primers were used in PCR. Assay used: immunoSEQ multiplex PCR; TCRdb lists only in-frame clones, some missing. The sample has under 150,000 clones; approximately 73% are singletons. In regard to this clone: Antigen specificity is unknown.

The chain is built from TRBV4-3 and TRBJ2-2, with 8 bases that match TRBD2. The sample taken for sequencing was PBMCs. This clonotype was sampled from a woman between 40 and 50 years old in good health and CMV-seronegative. The CDR3 bases are TGCGCCAGCAGCCAAGATACCCCGGGACTAGTTGGCGGGGAGCTGTTTTTT. Residues: CASSQDTPGLVGGELFF.